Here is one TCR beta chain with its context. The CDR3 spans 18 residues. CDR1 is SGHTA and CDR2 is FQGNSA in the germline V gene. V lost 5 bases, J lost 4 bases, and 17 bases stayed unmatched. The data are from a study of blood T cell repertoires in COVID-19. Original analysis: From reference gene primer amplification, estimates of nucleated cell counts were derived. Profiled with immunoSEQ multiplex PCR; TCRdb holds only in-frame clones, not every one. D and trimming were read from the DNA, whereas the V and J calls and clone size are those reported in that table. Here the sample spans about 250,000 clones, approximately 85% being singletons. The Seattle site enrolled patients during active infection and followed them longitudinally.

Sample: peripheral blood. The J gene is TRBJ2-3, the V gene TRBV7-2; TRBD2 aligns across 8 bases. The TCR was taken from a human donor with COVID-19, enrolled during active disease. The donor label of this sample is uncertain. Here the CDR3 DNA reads TGTGCCAGCAGCATGGGCCGACGGCTAGCGGGTAAATCAGATACGCAGTATTTT. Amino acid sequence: CASSMGRRLAGKSDTQYF.